A single sample gave rise to the 9 T cell receptor beta chains below, sequenced in a study of T and B cells in COVID-19 patients. Each TRB amplification used roughly 250-550 ng of genomic DNA from blood. TRB rearrangements were amplified by multiplex PCR with BIOMED2 TRB-A/B primers. TCRdb re-derived calls from the multiplex PCR reads in MiXCR, one entry per CDR3 protein. This table has about 17,000 distinct CDR3 sequences, about 26% appearing once. The sample consisted of blood. The receptors here all came from a human donor who had recovered from COVID-19.

There are many counts of this clonotype. The chain links TRBV6-4 to TRBJ2-2; 7 bases align to TRBD1. Looked up from germline, CDR1 is MRHNA and CDR2 is SNTAGT. The CDR3 loop spans 16 amino acids. The ends lost 6 bases at V and 3 bases at J; junction bases unmatched: 10. This CDR3 reads CASSEHGDRDTGELFF. CDR3 DNA: TGTGCCAGCAGCGAACATGGGGACAGAGACACCGGGGAGCTGTTTTTT.

This clonotype was found a few times. The chain combines TRBV6-6 with TRBJ1-2; unclear D gene. Per germline, CDR1 MNHNY and CDR2 SVGAGI (reference sequence). V dropped 8 bases and J dropped 0 bases, with 13 bases sitting between them. The CDR3 is made up of 14 amino acids. CDR3 protein: CASVKDGANYGYTF. CDR3 DNA sequence: TGTGCCAGCGTAAAAGACGGGGCTAACTATGGCTACACCTTC.

By frequency in the sample, this clonotype is medium-sized. J is TRBJ2-2 and V is TRBV29-1; no clear D gene. This CDR3 contains 14 residues. V lost 4 bases and J 4 bases, leaving 13 bases between the germline ends. CDR1 is SQVTM and CDR2 is ANQGSEA in the germline V gene. The CDR3 here is CSVARPDPTGELFF. CDR3 nucleotide sequence: TGCAGCGTTGCCAGGCCAGACCCCACCGGGGAGCTGTTTTTT.

By sample fraction, this clonotype is large (0.1 to 1%). The chain employs TRBV19 and TRBJ1-5, with TRBD1 identical over 8 bases. Trimming cost V 10 bases and J 6 bases; bases outside gene matches: 14. The germline V gene has CDR1 LNHDA and CDR2 SQIVND (reference sequence). The CDR3 totals 15 residues. The CDR3 protein is CATLATGAQSQPQHF. CDR3 in DNA: TGTGCCACCCTAGCGACAGGGGCTCAAAGTCAGCCCCAGCATTTT.

In this sample, this clonotype turned up a few times. The chain recombines TRBV7-9 with TRBJ2-3, with D unresolved. Germline V gene data show CDR1 as SEHNR and CDR2 as FQNEAQ (reference sequence). Trimming removed 1 base at V and 6 bases at J, with 2 bases between. This CDR3 has 11 residues. CDR3 protein: CASSLEDTQYF. CDR3 bases: TGTGCCAGCAGCTTAGAGGATACGCAGTATTTT.

This clonotype was seen repeatedly, ten times or more. V and J are TRBV6-1 and TRBJ2-7; D may correspond to TRBD1 or TRBD2 (6 bases each). Trimming removed 4 bases from V and 7 bases from J, with 23 bases in between. CDR1 and CDR2 from the germline V gene are MNHNS and SASEGT. The CDR3 loop spans 16 amino acids. In DNA form, the CDR3 reads TGTGCCAGCAGTGGGACAGCGGGTGATTTACTGGATGAGCAGTACTTC. This translates into CASSGTAGDLLDEQYF.

The CDR3 nucleotides read TGTGCCAGCAGTTACGGCAGGCTGGGGAACACTGAAGCTTTCTTT. Protein sequence: CASSYGRLGNTEAFF. V is TRBV6-5 and J is TRBJ1-1; D remains ambiguous. The germline CDR1 and CDR2 sequences are MNHEY and SVGAGI. V dropped 2 bases and J dropped 1 base, with 11 bases sitting between them. This CDR3 region has 15 residues.

The chain joins TRBV7-9 to TRBJ2-5; unclear D gene. The CDR3 has 13 residues. Germline CDR1 SEHNR, CDR2 FQNEAQ (reference sequence). V lost 1 base and J lost 5, with 8 bases in between. CDR3 in amino acids: CASSLVGLETQYF. The DNA for the CDR3 is TGTGCCAGCAGCTTAGTAGGGCTTGAGACCCAGTACTTC.

This chain's CDR3 is CASSLDGGTSGGPPSTDTQYF. As DNA, the CDR3 is TGTGCCAGCAGTTTAGACGGAGGGACCAGCGGGGGCCCCCCTAGCACAGATACGCAGTATTTT. The chain combines TRBV27 with TRBJ2-3, with 8 bases fitting TRBD2. Germline lookup yields CDR1 MNHEY and CDR2 SMNVEV (reference sequence). The CDR3 has 21 amino acids. Trimming removed 2 bases from V and 0 bases from J; junction bases left unmatched: 19.